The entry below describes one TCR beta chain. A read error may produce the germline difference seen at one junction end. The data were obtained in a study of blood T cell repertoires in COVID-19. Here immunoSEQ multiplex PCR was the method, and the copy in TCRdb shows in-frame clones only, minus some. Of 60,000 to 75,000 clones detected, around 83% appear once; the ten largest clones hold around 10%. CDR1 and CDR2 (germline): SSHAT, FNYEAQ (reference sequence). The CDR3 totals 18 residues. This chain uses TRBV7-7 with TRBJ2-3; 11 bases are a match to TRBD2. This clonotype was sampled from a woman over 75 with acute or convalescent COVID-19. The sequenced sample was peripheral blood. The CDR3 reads CASSRTSGSGQRTDTQYF. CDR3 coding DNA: TGTGCTAGCAGTCGGACTAGCGGGTCGGGGCAGAGGACAGATACGCAGTATTTT. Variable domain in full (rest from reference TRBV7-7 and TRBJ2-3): GAGVSQSPRYKVTKRGQDVTLRCDPISSHATLYWYQQALGQGPEFLTYFNYEAQPDKSGLPSDRFSAERPEGSISTLTIQRTEQRDSAMYRCASSRTSGSGQRTDTQYFGPGTRLTVL.